These 32 T cell receptor beta chains originate from one sample sequenced in a study of cytomegalovirus exposure and HLA in healthy donors. 60 Vbeta and 13 Jbeta primers were used in PCR. Generated by immunoSEQ multiplex PCR, the TCRdb table keeps only in-frame clones and is missing some. The sample lists around 150,000 clones, 65% to 70% seen once, with around 4.5% in the top ten. Sequenced material: PBMCs. The origin of the receptors is a woman aged 18-29 years in good health and CMV-seropositive.

A few counts support this clone. The V gene is TRBV6-5, the J gene TRBJ2-7, with a tentative D call TRBD2 (5 bases). Germline values: CDR1 MNHEY, CDR2 SVGAGI. V was trimmed by 0 bases and J by 3 bases, leaving 12 bases between them. There are 15 residues in the CDR3. CDR3 in DNA: TGTGCCAGCAGTTACTCGATTAGCGCCCTCTACGAGCAGTACTTC. Encoded protein: CASSYSISALYEQYF.

The chain is built from TRBV11-3 and TRBJ2-1; weak D call: TRBD1 (6 bases). Between the trimmed V and J ends, which lost 3 bases and 8 bases, there was a span of 11 bases. In germline, CDR1 is SGHNT, CDR2 YENEEA. The length of the CDR3 is 13 residues. CDR3 protein: CASSLIQGYEQFF. The CDR3 coding sequence is TGTGCCAGCAGCTTGATACAGGGTTATGAGCAGTTCTTC.

The chain has TRBV30 and TRBJ2-5; no definite D call. CDR1 is GTSNPN and CDR2 is SVGIG in the germline V gene (reference sequence). Trimming took 2 bases from V and 5 from J, leaving 6 bases between them. This CDR3 has 11 amino acids. CDR3 loop: CAWSTVETQYF. The DNA of the CDR3 is TGTGCCTGGAGTACTGTCGAGACCCAGTACTTC. The full variable domain, with the rest looked up from reference TRBV30 and TRBJ2-5, is SQTIHQWPATLVQPVGSPLSLECTVEGTSNPNLYWYRQAAGRGLQLLFYSVGIGQISSEVPQNLSASRPQDRQFILSSKKLLLSDSGFYLCAWSTVETQYFGPGTRLLVL.

As DNA, the CDR3 is TGTGCCAGCAGTCCCCCGCGGCGGGATACGCAGTATTTT. Protein sequence: CASSPPRRDTQYF. This rearrangement joins TRBV27 to TRBJ2-3; D is unclear. Per germline, CDR1 MNHEY and CDR2 SMNVEV (reference sequence). Trimming took off 5 bases at V and 6 bases at J, with 12 bases between the two ends. CDR3 size: 13 residues.

In this sample, this clone turned up a few times. V gene TRBV7-9 combines with J gene TRBJ1-1; D remains ambiguous. The CDR3 is made up of 14 amino acids. V was clipped by 3 bases and J by 5 bases, with 13 bases between them. Germline CDR1 is SEHNR and CDR2 is FQNEAQ (reference sequence). This CDR3 is CASSLSFDSTEAFF. CDR3 nucleotide sequence: TGTGCCAGCAGCTTGAGTTTCGATTCGACTGAAGCTTTCTTT.

The chain is built from TRBV5-4 and TRBJ2-1; D ambiguous. CDR1 and CDR2 (germline): SGHNT, YYREEE (reference sequence). The CDR3 covers 15 residues. With 0 bases removed from V and 0 bases from J, the gap between germline ends came to 7 bases. CDR3 in amino acids: CASSLVLSSYNEQFF. CDR3 DNA: TGTGCCAGCAGCTTGGTGTTGAGCTCCTACAATGAGCAGTTCTTC.

The chain has TRBV27 and TRBJ2-7, with D possibly TRBD1 on 6 matching bases. The germline V gene has CDR1 MNHEY and CDR2 SMNVEV (reference sequence). This CDR3 contains 15 residues. The V and J ends lost 0 bases and 4 bases respectively, with 13 bases between them. CDR3 amino acids: CASSLSGALSYEQYF. In DNA form, the CDR3 reads TGTGCCAGCAGTTTATCGGGGGCGTTGAGTTACGAGCAGTACTTC.

The gene calls are TRBV10-3 and TRBJ2-3; 12 nucleotides match TRBD2. The CDR3 contains 20 residues. Per germline, CDR1 ENHRY and CDR2 SYGVKD. Trimming removed 6 bases from V and 4 bases from J; junction bases left unmatched: 20. Here the CDR3 reads CAIRQAGLAGGSAWADTQYF. CDR3 in DNA: TGTGCCATCAGACAAGCGGGGCTAGCGGGGGGGTCCGCATGGGCAGATACGCAGTATTTT.

The genes are TRBV7-8 and TRBJ2-1, with D perhaps TRBD1 (6 bases). Trimming stripped 4 bases from V and 9 bases from J, with 22 bases between. Germline V gives CDR1 SGHVS, CDR2 FQNEAQ. The CDR3 runs to 16 residues. The CDR3 nucleotides read TGTGCCAGCAGCTCAGACCAGGACAGCCACCGCAGTGAGCAGTTCTTC. It is translated as CASSSDQDSHRSEQFF.

The gene calls are TRBV5-1 and TRBJ1-2, with D possibly TRBD1 on 5 matching bases. In germline, CDR1 is SGHRS, CDR2 YFSETQ. The CDR3 is made up of 18 amino acids. The ends were cut back, 0 bases at V and 4 bases at J, with 22 bases in the middle. The CDR3 spells CASSLEGRQGGVSYGYTF. CDR3 DNA: TGCGCCAGCAGCTTGGAGGGTCGGCAGGGAGGAGTAAGCTATGGCTACACCTTC. Together with reference TRBV5-1 and TRBJ1-2, the CDR3 gives the full variable domain: KAGVTQTPRYLIKTRGQQVTLSCSPISGHRSVSWYQQTPGQGLQFLFEYFSETQRNKGNFPGRFSGRQFSNSRSEMNVSTLELGDSALYLCASSLEGRQGGVSYGYTFGSGTRLTVV.

This clone has a handful of counts. Its ends do not fully match the called genes, so a read error is possible. The rearrangement uses TRBV28 and TRBJ2-5; 7 nucleotides line up with TRBD1. Germline V gene sequence: CDR1 MDHEN, CDR2 SYDVKM. The CDR3 loop spans 14 amino acids. The DNA for the CDR3 is TGTGCCAGCAGTAGGGGGCAGGGGAGAGAGGCCCAGTACTTC. Its protein product is CASSRGQGREAQYF.

This clone was seen a handful of times. The rearrangement uses TRBV27 and TRBJ2-5; 13 positions match TRBD2. Trimming removed 5 bases from V and 6 bases from J; junction bases left unmatched: 9. Germline CDR1 reads MNHEY; CDR2 reads SMNVEV (reference sequence). The CDR3 is made up of 16 amino acids. In DNA, the CDR3 is TGTGCCAGCAGTCCACGGACTAGCGGGAGAGAGAAGACCCAGTACTTC. Its translation is CASSPRTSGREKTQYF.

The rearrangement joins TRBV30 to TRBJ2-3; 8 bases agree with TRBD1. CDR1 is GTSNPN, CDR2 SVGIG, per germline (reference sequence). The CDR3 consists of 14 residues. Germline trimming cut 0 bases from V and 4 bases from J; bases unmatched to any gene: 3. The CDR3 sequence is CAWSVQTGADTQYF. The CDR3 nucleotides are TGTGCCTGGAGTGTACAGACAGGGGCAGATACGCAGTATTTT.

This chain uses TRBV7-9 with TRBJ1-3; the D gene is possibly TRBD1 (6 bases). Germline CDR1 SEHNR, CDR2 FQNEAQ (reference sequence). With 1 base removed from V and 0 bases from J, the gap between germline ends came to 10 bases. CDR3 length: 16 amino acids. In DNA, the CDR3 is TGTGCCAGCAGCTTAGACGGGACACTCTCTGGAAACACCATATATTTT. This codes for CASSLDGTLSGNTIYF.

The chain combines TRBV13 with TRBJ1-2; maybe TRBD1 (5 bases). Germline CDR1 PRHDT, CDR2 FYEKMQ (reference sequence). The V end lost 3 bases, the J end lost 6 bases, and 11 bases lay between the germline ends. The CDR3 is 13 residues long. The CDR3 DNA reads TGTGCCAGCAGCTTTAAAGGGACTAATGGCTACACCTTC. Translated: CASSFKGTNGYTF.

The rearrangement joins TRBV7-2 to TRBJ1-5, with 7 positions matching TRBD1. V shed 2 bases and J 3 bases; nucleotides not matched to a gene: 4. Germline-derived CDR1 and CDR2 are SGHTA and FQGNSA. The CDR3 has 15 residues. The CDR3 sequence: CASSLRTGHNQPQHF. In nucleotides, the CDR3 is TGTGCCAGCAGCTTAAGGACAGGTCACAATCAGCCCCAGCATTTT.

This chain joins TRBV23-1 and TRBJ1-2; TRBD1 agrees at 9 bases. TRBV23-1 is given ORF status, its function remaining uncertain. Trimming at V came to 6 bases and at J to 1 base, leaving 15 bases not matched to a gene. The CDR3 is 18 residues long. CDR3 amino acids: CASSPRAGNRGLNYGYTF. The CDR3 DNA is TGCGCCAGCAGCCCACGAGCGGGCAACAGGGGGCTTAACTATGGCTACACCTTC.

The chain carries TRBV5-3 and TRBJ2-1, with TRBD2 identical over 9 bases. TRBV5-3 is classed as an ORF, of uncertain function. The length of the CDR3 is 24 residues. Trimming at V came to 4 bases and at J to 3 bases, leaving 32 bases not matched to a gene. CDR3 in amino acids: CARSLGRIRQGVAAGGLNYNEQFF. As DNA, the CDR3 is TGTGCCAGAAGCCTGGGACGTATACGGCAGGGGGTTGCAGCGGGAGGACTAAACTACAATGAGCAGTTCTTC.

The chain carries TRBV19 and TRBJ1-5, with D tentatively TRBD1 (5 bases). CDR3 length equals 12 residues. From germline, CDR1 is LNHDA and CDR2 SQIVND (reference sequence). V lost 8 bases, J lost 7 bases, and 12 bases lay in between. The CDR3 region is CASGTGGQPQHF. The CDR3 nucleotides are TGTGCCAGTGGCACCGGGGGACAGCCCCAGCATTTT.

The V and J genes are TRBV7-2 and TRBJ1-2; no definite D call. Trimming stripped 1 base from V and 0 bases from J, with 6 bases between. This CDR3 region has 14 residues. Germline V lookup: CDR1 SGHTA, CDR2 FQGNSA. The CDR3 sequence is CASSLGPTNYGYTF. CDR3 sequence (DNA): TGTGCCAGCAGCTTAGGGCCGACTAACTATGGCTACACCTTC.

The CDR3 protein is CASRLAGESEQFF. CDR3 nucleotide sequence: TGTGCCAGCAGACTAGCGGGAGAATCTGAGCAGTTCTTC. This chain joins TRBV6-6 and TRBJ2-1; TRBD2 agrees at 11 bases. Trimming at V came to 6 bases and at J to 9 bases, leaving 4 bases not matched to a gene. The CDR3 totals 13 residues. CDR1 MNHNY and CDR2 SVGAGI come from the germline V gene (reference sequence).

V and J are TRBV13 and TRBJ2-6, with D perhaps matching TRBD1 (6 bases). V was clipped by 4 bases and J by 2 bases, with 15 bases between them. The CDR3 is 17 residues long. Germline lookup yields CDR1 PRHDT and CDR2 FYEKMQ (reference sequence). The CDR3 DNA sequence: TGTGCCAGCAGCTCCTGGACAGATATGGCTGGGGCCAACGTCCTGACTTTC. Its protein product is CASSSWTDMAGANVLTF.

CDR3 sequence reads: CASSLGANYGYTF. In DNA form, the CDR3 reads TGTGCCAGCAGTTTAGGGGCGAACTATGGCTACACCTTC. The chain uses TRBV27 and TRBJ1-2, with a weak D call TRBD1 (5 bases). CDR1 and CDR2 from the germline V gene are MNHEY and SMNVEV (reference sequence). The CDR3 is 13 amino acids. Trimming cost V 2 bases and J 2 bases, with 6 bases left between them.

J is TRBJ2-5 and V is TRBV30; a possible D gene is TRBD2 (6 bases). The tail of the sequence fits TRBJ2-7 better, so the J call may be wrong. CDR1 and CDR2 (germline): GTSNPN, SVGIG (reference sequence). This CDR3 is 13 amino acids long. The CDR3 DNA reads TGTGCCTGGTCGCCGGGAGCCGATTACGAGCAGTACTTC. It is translated as CAWSPGADYEQYF.

This clone was observed once. The chain joins TRBV6-5 to TRBJ1-2; D is undetermined. CDR3 length: 14 residues. Germline V gives CDR1 MNHEY, CDR2 SVGAGI. Between the trimmed V and J ends, which lost 3 bases and 2 bases, there was a span of 10 bases. CDR3 sequence: CASSYQADNYGYTF. The CDR3 DNA sequence: TGTGCCAGCAGTTATCAGGCAGACAACTATGGCTACACCTTC.

The CDR3 region is CSAFPQETQYF. Written as DNA, the CDR3 is TGCAGTGCTTTCCCTCAAGAGACCCAGTACTTC. The rearrangement links TRBV20-1 to TRBJ2-5; D is unresolved. V lost 5 bases and J 2 bases, leaving 6 bases between the germline ends. The length of the CDR3 is 11 residues. Germline loops: CDR1 DFQATT, CDR2 SNEGSKA (reference sequence).

J is TRBJ2-5 and V is TRBV7-9; no clear D. CDR3 length: 13 residues. Germline loops: CDR1 SEHNR, CDR2 FQNEAQ (reference sequence). With 5 bases removed from V and 4 bases from J, the gap between germline ends came to 11 bases. CDR3 in amino acids: CASSLTAPETQYF. The CDR3 DNA is TGTGCCAGCAGCCTGACTGCTCCAGAGACCCAGTACTTC.

This chain links TRBV30 with TRBJ1-2, with D uncertain. The CDR3 loop spans 14 amino acids. The V end lost 0 bases, the J end lost 3 bases, and 11 bases lay between the germline ends. In germline, CDR1 is GTSNPN, CDR2 SVGIG (reference sequence). The CDR3 DNA sequence: TGTGCCTGGAGTGTAGCGGGCGCGGACTATGGCTACACCTTC. This gives the protein CAWSVAGADYGYTF.

J is TRBJ1-2 and V is TRBV2, with 12 nucleotides matching TRBD1. Trimming cost V 6 bases and J 6 bases; bases outside gene matches: 2. The CDR3 sequence is 13 residues long. Germline CDR1 is SNHLY and CDR2 is FYNNEI. DNA for the CDR3: TGTGCCAGCAGGGGACAGGGGGCGAATGGCTACACCTTC. Its translation is CASRGQGANGYTF.

This chain connects TRBV5-1 to TRBJ2-5; D uncertain. CDR3 length: 14 amino acids. Germline V gene lookup returns CDR1 SGHRS and CDR2 YFSETQ. Trimming removed 3 bases from V and 2 bases from J, with 11 bases in between. CDR3 nucleotide sequence: TGCGCCAGCAGCTCCCAGACAATGCAAGAGACCCAGTACTTC. Encoded protein: CASSSQTMQETQYF.

The chain links TRBV6-1 to TRBJ2-5; 11 bases fit TRBD2. The J call may not be correct, given that the DNA end is closer to TRBJ2-7. The germline gives CDR1 MNHNS, CDR2 SASEGT. There are 18 residues in the CDR3. The CDR3 coding sequence is TGTGCCAGCAGTGAAGTGGGTCTAGCGGGGGGCACCGGCTACGAGCAGTACTTC. Its translation: CASSEVGLAGGTGYEQYF.

Comments on this clone: Relative to the germline gene, one junction end is altered; a read error may explain this. The chain links TRBV9 to TRBJ1-3; 10 bases align to TRBD1. The CDR3 contains 15 residues. CDR1 is SGDLS, CDR2 YYNGEE, per germline. This chain's CDR3 is CVSSDGTGARNTIYF. The CDR3 DNA follows: TGTGTCAGCAGCGACGGGACAGGGGCGAGAAACACCATATATTTT. Full variable domain (remainder filled in from reference TRBV9 and TRBJ1-3): DSGVTQTPKHLITATGQRVTLRCSPRSGDLSVYWYQQSLDQGLQFLIQYYNGEERAKGNILERFSAQQFPDLHSELNLSSLELGDSALYFCVSSDGTGARNTIYFGEGSWLTVV.